Listed below are T cell receptor beta chains from one sample, sequenced in a study of vaccination and CD4 T cells after COVID-19. What these receptors recognize is not known. Via MiXCR, TCRdb re-called the PCR reads, giving one row per CDR3 protein. The sample includes about 13,000 distinct CDR3 sequences, under 45% of them seen just once. The sample taken for sequencing was CD4+ T cells from blood, cultured in vitro. The receptors come from a human donor who had recovered from COVID-19. The CDR3 runs from the conserved cysteine through the conserved F or W. A D gene is named only where the DNA matches it firmly. Clone size, where shown, is once, few, many, or a class for clones that have expanded.

clone size | D gene | J gene | V gene | CDR3 protein | CDR3 DNA
NA | TRBD2 | TRBJ2-5 | TRBV20-1 | CSTGGRRTSSYQETQYF | TGCAGCACAGGTGGCCGGAGGACTAGCTCTTACCAAGAGACCCAGTACTTC
few | TRBD1 | TRBJ2-6 | TRBV28 | CASKGQGSGANVLTF | TGTGCCAGCAAGGGACAGGGGTCCGGGGCCAACGTCCTGACTTTC
NA | NA | TRBJ2-3 | TRBV12-3/TRBV12-4 | CASSPDYSTDTQYF | TGTGCCAGCAGTCCTGACTACTCCACAGATACGCAGTATTTT
NA | NA | TRBJ2-5 | TRBV7-9 | CASSLAAEGEETQYF | TGTGCCAGCAGCTTAGCAGCGGAGGGGGAAGAGACCCAGTACTTC
few | TRBD1 | TRBJ1-6 | TRBV30 | CAWKRTGIFPLHF | TGTGCCTGGAAAAGGACAGGGATTTTTCCCCTCCACTTT
NA | TRBD2 | TRBJ2-3 | TRBV12-3/TRBV12-4 | CASSFTSGSDTQYF | TGTGCCAGCAGTTTTACTAGCGGGTCAGATACGCAGTATTTT
NA | TRBD2 | TRBJ2-1 | TRBV7-9 | CASSATSGGANEQFF | TGTGCCAGCAGCGCAACTAGCGGGGGTGCCAATGAGCAGTTCTTC
NA | NA | TRBJ2-1 | TRBV2 | CASSEGSGSYNEQFF | TGTGCCAGCAGTGAAGGGAGTGGCTCCTACAATGAGCAGTTCTTC
NA | TRBD2 | TRBJ2-3 | TRBV4-1 | CASSHVAGGGRTFTDTQYF | TGCGCCAGCAGCCACGTAGCGGGAGGGGGACGGACGTTCACAGATACGCAGTATTTT
NA | TRBD1 | TRBJ1-2 | TRBV7-3 | CASSLQGATDYTF | TGTGCCAGCAGCTTACAGGGGGCAACAGACTACACCTTC
NA | NA | TRBJ1-1 | TRBV9 | CASSVGGSAEAFF | TGTGCCAGCAGCGTCGGGGGGTCGGCTGAAGCTTTCTTT
NA | NA | TRBJ2-6 | TRBV7-9 | CASSFGGANVLTF | TGTGCCAGCAGCTTCGGTGGGGCCAACGTCCTGACTTTC
few | NA | TRBJ2-5 | TRBV5-6 | CASSLFGFDQETQYF | TGTGCCAGCAGCTTGTTCGGGTTCGACCAAGAGACCCAGTACTTC
NA | NA | TRBJ2-7 | TRBV28 | CASKPRGHSYEQYF | TGTGCCAGCAAGCCACGGGGGCACTCCTACGAGCAGTACTTC
NA | NA | TRBJ1-3 | TRBV28 | CASIASSAGRGGNTIYF | TGTGCCAGCATCGCGAGTTCGGCAGGGAGGGGTGGAAACACCATATATTTT
few | NA | TRBJ1-2 | TRBV20-1 | CSASRVGGDYGYTF | TGCAGTGCTAGCCGCGTGGGGGGCGACTATGGCTACACCTTC
NA | TRBD1 | TRBJ2-5 | TRBV6-4 | CASSDLVSGQVSEETQYF | TGTGCCAGCAGTGACTTAGTATCGGGACAGGTATCTGAGGAGACCCAGTACTTC
NA | NA | TRBJ2-1 | TRBV15 | CATSREATRVGEQFF | TGTGCCACCAGCAGAGAAGCGACCAGGGTAGGTGAGCAGTTCTTC
NA | NA | TRBJ1-1 | TRBV2 | CASSEAGQITSHTEAFF | TGTGCCAGCAGTGAAGCGGGACAAATTACATCTCACACTGAAGCTTTCTTT
NA | NA | TRBJ2-1 | TRBV28 | CASSSPGVEQFF | TGTGCCAGCAGTTCCCCTGGGGTGGAGCAGTTCTTC
NA | NA | TRBJ2-3 | TRBV6-2/TRBV6-3 | CASSATFMRSDTQYF | TGTGCCAGCAGTGCTACATTTATGAGGTCAGATACGCAGTATTTT
few | TRBD1 | TRBJ1-5 | TRBV30 | CAWSVDRGNQPQHF | TGTGCCTGGAGTGTAGACAGGGGCAATCAGCCCCAGCATTTT
few | NA | TRBJ1-1 | TRBV6-1 | CASSSNPRFSNPEAFF | TGTGCCAGCAGCTCCAATCCTCGTTTTTCGAACCCTGAAGCTTTCTTT
few | NA | TRBJ2-5 | TRBV6-1 | CASILGETQYF | TGTGCCAGCATATTGGGAGAGACCCAGTACTTC
few | TRBD1 | TRBJ1-2 | TRBV9 | CASSVALGQSYGYTF | TGTGCCAGCAGCGTAGCTCTGGGACAGTCCTATGGCTACACCTTC
NA | NA | TRBJ2-7 | TRBV19 | CASSDVWAGIYEQYF | TGTGCCAGTAGTGACGTGTGGGCGGGAATCTACGAGCAGTACTTC
NA | TRBD2 | TRBJ2-5 | TRBV3-1 | CASSQLSGAGQETQYF | TGTGCCAGCAGCCAGCTTAGCGGGGCGGGACAAGAGACCCAGTACTTC
NA | NA | TRBJ2-5 | TRBV28 | CASSFLGGSKETQYF | TGTGCCAGCAGTTTCCTCGGAGGGAGTAAAGAGACCCAGTACTTC
few | NA | TRBJ2-7 | TRBV11-1 | CASSLGLLPSDEQYF | TGTGCCAGCAGCTTAGGGCTCCTCCCATCGGACGAGCAGTACTTC
few | TRBD2 | TRBJ2-7 | TRBV7-8 | CASALLAGDVYEQYF | TGTGCCAGCGCACTCCTAGCGGGCGATGTCTACGAGCAGTACTTC
NA | TRBD1 | TRBJ2-7 | TRBV5-1 | CASSLGQGDRQYF | TGCGCCAGCAGCTTGGGACAGGGGGATCGGCAGTACTTC
few | TRBD2 | TRBJ2-1 | TRBV27 | CASCRTSGGSYNEQFF | TGTGCCAGCTGTAGGACTAGCGGGGGGAGCTACAATGAGCAGTTCTTC
NA | TRBD2 | TRBJ2-1 | TRBV7-9 | CASSLALGLAGLSSYNEQFF | TGTGCCAGCAGCTTAGCGCTGGGACTAGCGGGCTTAAGCTCCTACAATGAGCAGTTCTTC
NA | NA | TRBJ2-2 | TRBV6-1 | CASSDDTGELFF | TGTGCCAGCAGTGACGATACCGGGGAGCTGTTTTTT
NA | NA | TRBJ2-6 | TRBV18 | CASSPQGSSGANVLTF | TGTGCCAGCTCACCGCAGGGAAGCTCTGGGGCCAACGTCCTGACTTTC
once | TRBD1 | TRBJ1-1 | TRBV5-1 | CASSLEGRGHTEAFF | TGCGCCAGCAGCTTGGAGGGCAGGGGGCACACTGAAGCTTTCTTT
few | NA | TRBJ2-7 | TRBV27 | CASSLWGGREQYF | TGTGCCAGCAGTTTATGGGGAGGTCGGGAGCAGTACTTC
NA | NA | TRBJ1-1 | TRBV19 | CASRRGGGTEAFF | TGTGCCAGTAGGCGGGGAGGGGGGACTGAAGCTTTCTTT
few | NA | TRBJ1-1 | TRBV6-5 | CASSYRPVRNTEAFF | TGTGCCAGCAGTTACCGTCCGGTCCGGAACACTGAAGCTTTCTTT
few | NA | TRBJ2-5 | TRBV6-1 | CASSEMEGMQTQYF | TGTGCCAGCAGTGAAATGGAGGGGATGCAGACCCAGTACTTC
few | NA | TRBJ2-2 | TRBV4-3 | CASSQGRVNTGELFF | TGCGCCAGCAGCCAAGGGAGGGTGAACACCGGGGAGCTGTTTTTT
NA | NA | TRBJ2-5 | TRBV19 | CASSISDSFLETQYF | NA
few | NA | TRBJ1-3 | TRBV29-1 | CSVLLSGTGNTIYF | TGCAGCGTTTTGCTCAGTGGGACTGGAAACACCATATATTTT
few | TRBD2 | TRBJ2-2 | TRBV20-1 | CSAESGKNTGELFF | TGCAGTGCTGAGAGCGGGAAGAACACCGGGGAGCTGTTTTTT
few | NA | TRBJ2-4 | TRBV5-6 | CASSAAERGGIQYF | TGTGCCAGCAGCGCAGCAGAAAGGGGGGGCATTCAGTACTTC
NA | NA | TRBJ2-2 | TRBV30 | CTWSVRPGGTGGELFF | TGTACCTGGAGTGTAAGGCCCGGGGGTACGGGCGGGGAGCTGTTTTTT